Listed below are T cell receptor beta chains from one sample, sequenced in a study of siplizumab effects on memory and regulatory T cells. The protocol was immunoSEQ multiplex PCR, while the TCRdb copy is restricted to in-frame clones and leaves out a portion. The data contain over 85,000 clones, roughly 97% of them singletons. Sequenced: naive CD4+ T cells sorted from blood. The receptors were gathered from a human donor in good health. The CDR3 runs from the conserved cysteine through the conserved F or W. The order of the fields is V gene, D gene, CDR3 length, J gene, CDR3 protein. A D gene is named only where the DNA matches it firmly.

V gene: TRBV7-2
D gene: NA
CDR3 length: 14
J gene: TRBJ2-7
CDR3 protein: CASSLVRGTYEQYF

V gene: TRBV7-3
D gene: NA
CDR3 length: 15
J gene: TRBJ2-3
CDR3 protein: CASSPSGSYTDTQYF

V gene: TRBV9
D gene: TRBD2
CDR3 length: 17
J gene: TRBJ2-1
CDR3 protein: CASSVELAGGSYNEQFF

V gene: TRBV5-1
D gene: TRBD1
CDR3 length: 14
J gene: TRBJ1-4
CDR3 protein: CASARTGANEKLFF

V gene: TRBV25-1
D gene: NA
CDR3 length: 12
J gene: TRBJ2-3
CDR3 protein: CASSGRVDTQYF

V gene: TRBV7-2
D gene: NA
CDR3 length: 12
J gene: TRBJ2-3
CDR3 protein: CASSLDSDTQYF

V gene: TRBV19
D gene: TRBD2
CDR3 length: 15
J gene: TRBJ2-2
CDR3 protein: CASTGGLFNTGELFF

V gene: TRBV7-2
D gene: NA
CDR3 length: 15
J gene: TRBJ2-7
CDR3 protein: CASSLVGQLSYEQYF

V gene: TRBV7-3
D gene: NA
CDR3 length: 15
J gene: TRBJ2-3
CDR3 protein: CASSLRGGLADTQYF

V gene: TRBV6-5
D gene: NA
CDR3 length: 13
J gene: TRBJ1-5
CDR3 protein: CASSRTGNQPQHF

V gene: TRBV29-1
D gene: TRBD1
CDR3 length: 13
J gene: TRBJ2-7
CDR3 protein: CSVDGQGPYEQYF

V gene: TRBV30
D gene: TRBD2
CDR3 length: 16
J gene: TRBJ2-3
CDR3 protein: CAWSVGILAGSDTQYF

V gene: TRBV19
D gene: TRBD2
CDR3 length: 16
J gene: TRBJ2-1
CDR3 protein: CASSIMGTNSYNEQFF

V gene: TRBV29-1
D gene: NA
CDR3 length: 14
J gene: TRBJ1-1
CDR3 protein: CSVVGLGGSTEAFF

V gene: TRBV9
D gene: TRBD1
CDR3 length: 16
J gene: TRBJ2-3
CDR3 protein: CASSVTSTGSADTQYF

V gene: TRBV25-1
D gene: TRBD2
CDR3 length: 16
J gene: TRBJ2-7
CDR3 protein: CASSDMERGFPYEQYF

V gene: TRBV6-5
D gene: TRBD1
CDR3 length: 12
J gene: TRBJ2-2
CDR3 protein: CASRQGAGELFF

V gene: TRBV7-9
D gene: TRBD1
CDR3 length: 13
J gene: TRBJ1-2
CDR3 protein: CASTNGQGYGYTF

V gene: TRBV5-4
D gene: TRBD2
CDR3 length: 15
J gene: TRBJ2-3
CDR3 protein: CASSLRLAGEDTQYF

V gene: TRBV7-3
D gene: NA
CDR3 length: 13
J gene: TRBJ2-1
CDR3 protein: CASSQGPNNEQFF

V gene: TRBV13
D gene: NA
CDR3 length: 12
J gene: TRBJ2-1
CDR3 protein: CASRFKTGEQFF

V gene: TRBV2
D gene: TRBD2
CDR3 length: 15
J gene: TRBJ2-3
CDR3 protein: CASRGLAGRTDTQYF

V gene: TRBV7-6
D gene: NA
CDR3 length: 13
J gene: TRBJ1-1
CDR3 protein: CASRNVGGTEAFF

V gene: TRBV7-3
D gene: TRBD2
CDR3 length: 17
J gene: TRBJ2-3
CDR3 protein: CASSFSRGGPGTDTQYF

V gene: TRBV21-1
D gene: NA
CDR3 length: 14
J gene: TRBJ2-1
CDR3 protein: CASSDSGVYNEQFF

V gene: TRBV6-6
D gene: TRBD2
CDR3 length: 16
J gene: TRBJ2-3
CDR3 protein: CASRDSGGASTDTQYF

V gene: TRBV7-2
D gene: NA
CDR3 length: 15
J gene: TRBJ1-5
CDR3 protein: CASSLGGQGTQPQHF

V gene: TRBV7-9
D gene: NA
CDR3 length: 14
J gene: TRBJ2-5
CDR3 protein: CASSFWGLQETQYF

V gene: TRBV4-1
D gene: TRBD2
CDR3 length: 16
J gene: TRBJ2-3
CDR3 protein: CASSRTLAGAGDTQYF

V gene: TRBV30
D gene: NA
CDR3 length: 14
J gene: TRBJ1-1
CDR3 protein: CAWIKGTANTEAFF

V gene: TRBV19
D gene: NA
CDR3 length: 14
J gene: TRBJ1-3
CDR3 protein: CASGTGGTGNTIYF

V gene: TRBV28
D gene: TRBD2
CDR3 length: 15
J gene: TRBJ2-2
CDR3 protein: CASSLPRTRSGELFF

V gene: TRBV6-6
D gene: NA
CDR3 length: 11
J gene: TRBJ2-7
CDR3 protein: CASSYSQEQYF

V gene: TRBV11-3
D gene: NA
CDR3 length: 14
J gene: TRBJ2-3
CDR3 protein: CASSSGASTDTQYF

V gene: TRBV18
D gene: TRBD1
CDR3 length: 17
J gene: TRBJ2-3
CDR3 protein: CASSPGTGGRITDTQYF

V gene: TRBV4-1
D gene: NA
CDR3 length: 16
J gene: TRBJ1-5
CDR3 protein: CASSQEGGALNQPQHF

V gene: TRBV12-5
D gene: TRBD1
CDR3 length: 13
J gene: TRBJ2-5
CDR3 protein: CASAGTGYETQYF

V gene: TRBV7-2
D gene: NA
CDR3 length: 14
J gene: TRBJ1-1
CDR3 protein: CASSFSSGTTEAFF

V gene: TRBV7-2
D gene: NA
CDR3 length: 17
J gene: TRBJ2-1
CDR3 protein: CASSLVTGPRVSNEQFF

V gene: TRBV18
D gene: NA
CDR3 length: 15
J gene: TRBJ1-1
CDR3 protein: CASSPVLVMNTEAFF

V gene: TRBV19
D gene: NA
CDR3 length: 13
J gene: TRBJ2-7
CDR3 protein: CASSIDPTFEQYF

V gene: TRBV25-1
D gene: TRBD2
CDR3 length: 13
J gene: TRBJ2-1
CDR3 protein: CAAHTVWGGEQFF